The next 10 T cell receptor beta chains were all read from a single sample in a study of breast tumors, draining lymph nodes, adjacent tissues. MiXCR, applied by TCRdb to the multiplex PCR reads, yields one record per CDR3 protein. The top ten clones hold about a sixth of a sample with under 35,000 distinct CDR3 sequences, roughly three fifths of them seen once. Sequencing used breast tumor tissue. These receptors originate from a female donor with breast cancer. Some clones in this sample may be carry-over from other donors' samples.

The rearrangement uses TRBV20-1 and TRBJ2-7; D uncertain. The ends were cut back, 6 bases at V and 0 bases at J, with 12 bases in the middle. Per germline, CDR1 DFQATT and CDR2 SNEGSKA (reference sequence). The CDR3 extends over 13 amino acids. The CDR3 region has the DNA TGCAGTGCGAACAGCGAACTCTCCTACGAGCAGTACTTC. This encodes CSANSELSYEQYF.

The chain has TRBV7-2 and TRBJ2-2; TRBD2 is a possible D gene (6 bases). The CDR3 extends over 15 amino acids. The germline V and J ends were trimmed by 1 base and 3 bases, with 9 bases remaining between them. Germline CDR1 SGHTA, CDR2 FQGNSA. The CDR3 reads CASSLDGSYTGELFF. The CDR3 DNA is TGTGCCAGCAGCTTAGACGGGAGTTACACCGGGGAGCTGTTTTTT.

The chain carries TRBV12-3 or TRBV12-4 and TRBJ1-2; 7 positions match TRBD1. CDR3 length: 14 residues. V was pared by 5 bases and J by 4 bases, with 7 bases of the junction left unmatched. The CDR3 region has the DNA TGTGCCAGCAGTCAAACAGGGGACTTCTATGGCTACACCTTC. Protein product: CASSQTGDFYGYTF.

This chain connects TRBV24-1 to TRBJ2-1; TRBD1 is a possible D gene (5 bases). The CDR3 has 15 amino acids. With 7 bases removed from V and 1 base from J, the gap between germline ends came to 13 bases. The germline gives CDR1 KGHDR, CDR2 SFDVKD. The CDR3, as DNA: TGTGCCACCAGCGCCCGGACATTTTCCTACAATGAGCAGTTCTTC. It specifies CATSARTFSYNEQFF.

This clonotype was observed many times. The rearrangement uses TRBV4-1 and TRBJ1-1; D possibly corresponds to TRBD1 (5 bases). V lost 0 bases and J lost 1, with 6 bases in between. The germline V gene has CDR1 MGHRA and CDR2 YSYEKL. The CDR3 is made up of 14 amino acids. CDR3 sequence: CASSQDTGNTEAFF. The CDR3 nucleotides are TGCGCCAGCAGCCAAGATACAGGGAACACTGAAGCTTTCTTT.

The chain links TRBV12-3 or TRBV12-4 to TRBJ1-4; D not certain. This CDR3 contains 15 residues. V was pared by 3 bases and J by 4 bases, with 12 bases between. The CDR3 loop is CASSFGIRDNEKLFF. The CDR3 region has the DNA TGTGCCAGCAGTTTTGGAATTAGGGATAATGAAAAACTGTTTTTT.

The rearrangement uses TRBV19 and TRBJ1-6, with 7 bases fitting TRBD1. CDR1 and CDR2 (germline): LNHDA, SQIVND (reference sequence). This CDR3 is 15 amino acids long. The J segment lost 7 bases and the V segment lost 10 bases, leaving 13 bases of the junction unmatched. DNA of the CDR3: TGTGCCACCAGGACCACAGGGGTCATCAATTCACCCCTCCACTTT. It codes for CATRTTGVINSPLHF.

To note about this clonotype: One junction end disagrees with the germline gene, perhaps due to a read error. This rearrangement joins TRBV7-9 to TRBJ2-3; possible D gene TRBD2, 6 bases. This CDR3 has 17 residues. CDR1 and CDR2 from the germline V gene are SEHNR and FQNEAQ (reference sequence). The CDR3 coding sequence is TGTGCCAGCAGCTCCTCAGGGAGCCCTAGCGACCAAGATCCGCAGTATTTT. Its translation is CASSSSGSPSDQDPQYF.

A single count supports this clonotype. V usage is TRBV19 and J usage is TRBJ1-3; no clear D. Germline CDR1 LNHDA, CDR2 SQIVND (reference sequence). This CDR3 spans 15 amino acids. Trimming removed 4 bases at V and 0 bases at J, with 10 bases between. The CDR3 spells CASSRPQSSGNTIYF. CDR3 in DNA: TGTGCCAGTAGTAGACCTCAGAGCTCTGGAAACACCATATATTTT.

The rearrangement uses TRBV20-1 and TRBJ2-7; no definite D call. V gave up 0 bases and J gave up 3 bases, with 9 bases separating them. CDR1 and CDR2 (germline): DFQATT, SNEGSKA (reference sequence). CDR3 length: 13 amino acids. CDR3 bases: TGCAGTGCTAGAGACGAGGTCTACTACGAGCAGTACTTC. Translated, it gives CSARDEVYYEQYF.